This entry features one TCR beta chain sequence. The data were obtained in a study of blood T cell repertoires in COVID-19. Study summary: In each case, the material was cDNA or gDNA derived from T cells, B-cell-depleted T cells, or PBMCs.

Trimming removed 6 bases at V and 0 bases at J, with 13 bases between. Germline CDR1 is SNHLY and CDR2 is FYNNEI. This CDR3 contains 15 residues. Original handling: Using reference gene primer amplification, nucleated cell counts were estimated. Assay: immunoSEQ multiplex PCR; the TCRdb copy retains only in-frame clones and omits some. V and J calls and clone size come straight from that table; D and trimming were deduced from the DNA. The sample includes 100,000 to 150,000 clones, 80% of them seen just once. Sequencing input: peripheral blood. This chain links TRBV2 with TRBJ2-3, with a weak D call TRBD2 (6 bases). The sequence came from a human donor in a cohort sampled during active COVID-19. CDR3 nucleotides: TGTGCCAGCAGCGCTAGCGAACCTAGCACAGATACGCAGTATTTT. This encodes CASSASEPSTDTQYF. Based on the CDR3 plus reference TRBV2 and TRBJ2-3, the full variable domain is EPEVTQTPSHQVTQMGQEVILRCVPISNHLYFYWYRQILGQKVEFLVSFYNNEISEKSEIFDDQFSVERPDGSNFTLKIRSTKLEDSAMYFCASSASEPSTDTQYFGPGTRLTVL.